The next 19 T cell receptor beta chains were all read from a single sample in a study of response to subunit inactivated influenza vaccine. TCRdb reanalysed the RT-PCR reads using MiXCR and keeps one entry per CDR3 protein. The table has some 520,000 distinct CDR3 sequences, 16% seen once. Sample: CD4+ T cells sorted from PBMCs, taken 23 to 25 months after vaccination. The receptors originated from a man in his fifties or sixties who received an inactivated influenza vaccine.

This clonotype occurred a few times. The V gene is TRBV7-2, the J gene TRBJ2-4; the D is unclear. There are 13 residues in the CDR3. The V end lost 0 bases, the J end lost 5 bases, and 5 bases lay between the germline ends. The germline CDR1 and CDR2 sequences are SGHTA and FQGNSA. The CDR3 sequence: CASSLAPENIQYF. CDR3 nucleotide sequence: TGTGCCAGCAGCTTAGCGCCCGAAAACATTCAGTACTTC.

This clonotype was seen repeatedly, ten times or more. This chain joins TRBV20-1 and TRBJ2-4; tentatively, D is TRBD2 (5 bases). The length of the CDR3 is 13 residues. V shed 0 bases and J shed 9 bases, with 12 bases lying between them. Germline loops: CDR1 DFQATT, CDR2 SNEGSKA (reference sequence). The CDR3 region is CSARDRGFGIQYF. In DNA, the CDR3 is TGCAGTGCTAGAGATCGGGGATTTGGCATTCAGTACTTC.

This clonotype showed up just a few times. The chain joins TRBV12-5 to TRBJ1-2; no definite D call. CDR1 and CDR2 (germline): LGHNT, FRNRAP. V lost 5 bases and J 4 bases, leaving 11 bases between the germline ends. The CDR3 length is 13 residues. CDR3 sequence: CASGLDISYGYTF. CDR3 DNA: TGTGCTAGTGGTCTCGACATAAGCTATGGCTACACCTTC.

J is TRBJ2-4 and V is TRBV4-2; 7 bases line up with TRBD2. Per germline, CDR1 LGHNA and CDR2 YNFKEQ. V shed 0 bases, J shed 2 bases, and the junction held 13 bases outside the gene matches. CDR3 size: 19 residues. The CDR3 sequence: CASSQDSGLTLRTKNIQYF. In nucleotides, the CDR3 is TGTGCCAGCAGCCAAGATTCGGGACTAACTCTTAGAACCAAAAACATTCAGTACTTC.

In the case of this clonotype: The CDR3 does not close with the conserved phenylalanine or tryptophan, likely indicating a read error. The CDR3 region is CSARDLAGGSYNEQFV. CDR3 DNA sequence: TGCAGTGCTAGAGACCTAGCGGGGGGCTCCTACAATGAGCAGTTCGTC. The rearrangement joins TRBV20-1 to TRBJ2-1; 11 bases line up with TRBD2. Germline lookup yields CDR1 DFQATT and CDR2 SNEGSKA (reference sequence). CDR3 length equals 16 residues. V shed 0 bases, J shed 0 bases, and the junction held 1 base outside the gene matches.

Of note for this clonotype: At one end, the junction sequence differs from germline, possibly due to a read error. This chain uses TRBV19 with TRBJ2-6, with 9 nucleotides matching TRBD1. CDR3 length equals 18 residues. Germline values: CDR1 LNHDA, CDR2 SQIVND (reference sequence). Here the CDR3 DNA reads TGTGCCAGTGGGGAACCCGGGACAGGGAGTCCCGGGGCCAACGTCCTGTCTTTC. Translated, it gives CASGEPGTGSPGANVLSF.

The gene calls are TRBV2 and TRBJ2-1, with unresolved D. The length of the CDR3 is 11 residues. Germline lookup yields CDR1 SNHLY and CDR2 FYNNEI. V shed 4 bases and J shed 10 bases, with 8 bases lying between them. CDR3 region: CASSGWQEQFF. The CDR3 DNA reads as TGTGCCAGCAGTGGGTGGCAAGAGCAGTTCTTC.

This clonotype turned up a few times. The chain has TRBV5-6 and TRBJ1-2; D is undetermined. This CDR3 has 12 residues. With 1 base removed from V and 6 bases from J, the gap between germline ends came to 7 bases. CDR1 and CDR2 (germline): SGHDT, YYEEEE. CDR3 amino acids: CASSLSRNGYTF. As DNA, the CDR3 is TGTGCCAGCAGCTTGTCCAGGAATGGCTACACCTTC.

Only a few counts were recorded for this clonotype. The genes are TRBV7-9 and TRBJ2-1; 13 positions match TRBD2. V trimming: 5 bases; J trimming: 7 bases; junction bases outside the gene matches: 5. The CDR3 has 15 residues. The V gene's germline CDR1 is SEHNR and CDR2 FQNEAQ (reference sequence). This CDR3 is CASSATSGGQNEQFF. The CDR3 DNA reads TGTGCCAGCAGCGCGACTAGCGGGGGGCAAAATGAGCAGTTCTTC.

The chain has TRBV7-9 and TRBJ2-1, with TRBD2 as a possible D gene (5 bases). The ends were cut back, 2 bases at V and 0 bases at J, with 8 bases in the middle. In germline, CDR1 is SEHNR, CDR2 FQNEAQ (reference sequence). The CDR3 covers 15 residues. DNA for the CDR3: TGTGCCAGCAGCTTACGGAGGAGCTCCTACAATGAGCAGTTCTTC. It yields the protein CASSLRRSSYNEQFF.

This clonotype was seen a few times. The chain combines TRBV28 with TRBJ2-1; possible D gene TRBD2, 5 bases. The CDR3 covers 16 residues. Germline CDR1 is MDHEN and CDR2 is SYDVKM. V lost 4 bases, J lost 4 bases, and 17 bases lay in between. The CDR3 here is CASSSQRRTLYNEQFF. CDR3 in DNA: TGTGCCAGCAGTTCTCAGCGGAGAACCCTTTACAATGAGCAGTTCTTC.

This clonotype was observed a few times. This chain joins TRBV5-5 and TRBJ1-2, with 10 bases lining up with TRBD1. J was trimmed by 4 bases and V by 5 bases; bases with no gene match: 5. The CDR3 is made up of 14 amino acids. In germline, CDR1 is SGHKS, CDR2 YYEKEE (reference sequence). The CDR3 reads CASSWDRGGYGYTF. CDR3 DNA sequence: TGTGCCAGCAGTTGGGACAGGGGCGGCTATGGCTACACCTTC.

The chain has TRBV5-1 and TRBJ2-4; a possible D gene is TRBD1 (6 bases). Germline V gene data show CDR1 as SGHRS and CDR2 as YFSETQ. V gave up 3 bases and J gave up 6 bases, with 16 bases separating them. The CDR3 is made up of 15 amino acids. CDR3 sequence: CASSSNPGHVNIQYF. Here the CDR3 DNA reads TGCGCCAGCAGCTCGAATCCGGGACATGTAAACATTCAGTACTTC. Based on the CDR3 plus reference TRBV5-1 and TRBJ2-4, the full variable domain is KAGVTQTPRYLIKTRGQQVTLSCSPISGHRSVSWYQQTPGQGLQFLFEYFSETQRNKGNFPGRFSGRQFSNSRSEMNVSTLELGDSALYLCASSSNPGHVNIQYFGAGTRLSVL.

This clonotype was counted between two and nine times. The rearrangement links TRBV5-1 to TRBJ1-4, with D possibly matching TRBD1 (6 bases). V shed 0 bases and J shed 14 bases, with 14 bases lying between them. This CDR3 comprises 13 residues. Germline assignment: CDR1 SGHRS and CDR2 YFSETQ. The CDR3 nucleotides are TGCGCCAGCAGCTTGGTACCATGGGACAACCTGTTTTTT. Translation: CASSLVPWDNLFF. The full variable domain, rest sourced from reference TRBV5-1 and TRBJ1-4, is KAGVTQTPRYLIKTRGQQVTLSCSPISGHRSVSWYQQTPGQGLQFLFEYFSETQRNKGNFPGRFSGRQFSNSRSEMNVSTLELGDSALYLCASSLVPWDNLFFGSGTQLSVL.

The chain links TRBV10-3 to TRBJ2-7, with 9 nucleotides matching TRBD1. The CDR3 totals 14 residues. Germline CDR1 is ENHRY and CDR2 is SYGVKD. The V segment lost 10 bases and the J segment 6 bases; nucleotides outside the gene matches: 13. This CDR3 reads CANSDRDRVREQYF. DNA of the CDR3: TGTGCCAACTCAGACCGGGACAGGGTTCGCGAGCAGTACTTC.

This clonotype came up once. This sequence joins TRBV11-3 and TRBJ2-1; TRBD2 matches at 11 bases. Per germline, CDR1 SGHNT and CDR2 YENEEA. This CDR3 is built from 16 residues. V lost 2 bases, J lost 8 bases, and 8 bases stayed unmatched. DNA for the CDR3: TGTGCCAGCAGCTTATTTAGCGGGGGGGCTGGGTATGAGCAGTTCTTC. Its translation is CASSLFSGGAGYEQFF. Full variable domain (missing parts from reference TRBV11-3 and TRBJ2-1): EAGVVQSPRYKIIEKKQPVAFWCNPISGHNTLYWYLQNLGQGPELLIRYENEEAVDDSQLPKDRFSAERLKGVDSTLKIQPAELGDSAVYLCASSLFSGGAGYEQFFGPGTRLTVL.

This sequence joins TRBV5-5 and TRBJ1-2, with D possibly TRBD1 on 5 matching bases. CDR1 and CDR2 (germline): SGHKS, YYEKEE (reference sequence). The V end was cut by 5 bases, the J end by 0 bases, with 8 bases between. The CDR3 extends over 13 amino acids. This CDR3 reads CASRQTANYGYTF. The DNA of the CDR3 is TGTGCCAGCAGGCAGACAGCTAACTATGGCTACACCTTC.

This clonotype was counted only a few times. This chain connects TRBV5-5 to TRBJ2-1, with 8 bases fitting TRBD1. Germline CDR1 and CDR2: SGHKS and YYEKEE (reference sequence). V gave up 0 bases and J gave up 7 bases; unmatched junction bases: 3. The CDR3 has 14 amino acids. The CDR3 is CASSLDQGANEQFF. CDR3 DNA: TGTGCCAGCAGCTTGGATCAGGGGGCTAATGAGCAGTTCTTC.

The chain employs TRBV6-2 or TRBV6-3 and TRBJ1-5; possibly TRBD1 for D (6 bases). This CDR3 has 16 residues. V was cut by 4 bases and J by 0 bases, with 13 bases left in between. The germline CDR1 and CDR2 sequences are MNHEY and SVGEGT. CDR3 bases: TGTGCCAGCAGTTCCGGACAGCCGCGTAGCAATCAGCCCCAGCATTTT. Protein: CASSSGQPRSNQPQHF.